This T cell receptor beta chain was sequenced for a study of T-cell memory formation after mild COVID-19. Across the whole study: Each donor largely had its own TCR clusters.

This clonotype was counted only a few times. Its antigen is not identified. Study-wide results and caveats: Cross-reactive memory seemingly joined, as some responding clones were found in pre-infection memory. Second-wave clones reaching peak frequency on day 37 lacked confirmed SARS-CoV-2 specificity. For contracting clones, CD4+ ones sat mainly in CM and EM, CD8+ in EMRA.

TCRdb re-analysed the 5' RACE reads in MiXCR, keeping a single row per CDR3 protein. The sample lists about 110,000 distinct CDR3 sequences, roughly an eighth occurring once. V gave up 5 bases and J gave up 7 bases; unmatched junction bases: 27. The germline V gene has CDR1 SEHNR and CDR2 FQNEAQ (reference sequence). The CDR3 sequence is 21 residues long. The chain uses TRBV7-9 and TRBJ2-3; 10 bases map to TRBD1. The sequenced sample was PBMCs or a T cell subset sorted from them (not recorded which). This TCR was sampled from an adult woman who had mild COVID-19 (a few samples of this study predate the infection). Cell type and time point are not known. The CDR3 DNA reads TGTGCCAGCAGCACGCATTTCCCGGGACAGGGGATCGGGTCCCCCCTCCATACGCAGTATTTT. It codes for CASSTHFPGQGIGSPLHTQYF.